This TCR beta chain was sequenced for a study of shared clonotypes between healthy human individuals. The data were produced by immunoSEQ multiplex PCR, yet TCRdb's version contains in-frame clones alone and is incomplete. The sample has hundreds of thousands of clones; roughly four fifths are singletons. About 90 million PBMCs supplied genomic DNA for unsorted samples. The TCR was taken from a woman between 35 and 50 years old in good health. Some clones in this sample may be carry-over from other donors' samples. The sample taken for sequencing was PBMCs.

CDR3 sequence reads: CAWSVFGGSGAKNIQYF. As DNA, the CDR3 is TGTGCCTGGAGTGTATTTGGGGGATCGGGGGCCAAAAACATTCAGTACTTC. The chain has TRBV30 and TRBJ2-4, with D possibly being TRBD1 or TRBD2 (5 bases each). Germline CDR1 reads GTSNPN; CDR2 reads SVGIG (reference sequence). The CDR3 runs 17 residues. With 0 bases removed from V and 1 base from J, the gap between germline ends came to 16 bases. Based on the CDR3 plus reference TRBV30 and TRBJ2-4, the full variable domain is SQTIHQWPATLVQPVGSPLSLECTVEGTSNPNLYWYRQAAGRGLQLLFYSVGIGQISSEVPQNLSASRPQDRQFILSSKKLLLSDSGFYLCAWSVFGGSGAKNIQYFGAGTRLSVL.